The next 27 T cell receptor beta chains were all read from a single sample in a study of beta chain features in type 1 diabetes. All of the isolated RNA was reverse transcribed, so expressed TCRB transcripts were sequenced. Measured with immunoSEQ multiplex PCR; TCRdb has only the in-frame clones, and not every one. The sample has 390,000 or so clones, roughly 13% seen once. Material for sequencing was naive CD4+ T cells from blood. These receptors all stem from a man younger than 45 in good health.

The genes are TRBV18 and TRBJ2-7; TRBD1 agrees at 7 bases. The CDR3 runs 15 residues. Germline V gene lookup returns CDR1 KGHSH and CDR2 LQKENI. The junction had 12 bases not matched to a gene; V was cut back by 3 bases and J by 7 bases. The CDR3 DNA reads as TGTGCCAGCTCACCTATCGACAGGGCCGACGGGGAGCAGTACTTC. Its protein product is CASSPIDRADGEQYF. Looking up the rest from reference TRBV18 and TRBJ2-7 gives the full variable domain: NAGVMQNPRHLVRRRGQEARLRCSPMKGHSHVYWYRQLPEEGLKFMVYLQKENIIDESGMPKERFSAEFPKEGPSILRIQQVVRGDSAAYFCASSPIDRADGEQYFGPGTRLTVT.

This clone was picked up a small number of times. The chain carries TRBV28 and TRBJ2-7; 10 bases are shared with TRBD2. V was pared by 7 bases and J by 5 bases, with 11 bases of the junction left unmatched. The length of the CDR3 is 15 residues. CDR1 and CDR2 (germline): MDHEN, SYDVKM. CDR3 region: CASNRPGLAYHEQYF. CDR3 DNA: TGTGCCAGCAACCGTCCGGGACTAGCGTACCACGAGCAGTACTTC.

The V and J genes are TRBV7-3 and TRBJ2-2; TRBD1 matches 11 bases. V was clipped by 1 base and J by 5 bases; unmatched bases: 3. CDR3 length equals 16 residues. CDR1 and CDR2 from the germline V gene are SGHTA and FQGTGA. The chain's CDR3 is CASSLNRDRGTGELFF. As DNA, the CDR3 is TGTGCCAGCAGCTTAAATCGGGACAGGGGGACCGGGGAGCTGTTTTTT.

As for this clone: The sample carries other DNA sequences with the same CDR3. The chain carries TRBV7-9 and TRBJ2-1, with 14 bases fitting TRBD2. CDR1 is SEHNR, CDR2 FQNEAQ, per germline (reference sequence). After removal of 1 base from V and 13 bases from J, the junction contained 6 bases not matched to a gene. This CDR3 contains 15 residues. The CDR3 loop reads CASSLEGTSGSGQFF. As DNA, the CDR3 is TGTGCCAGCAGCTTAGAGGGGACTAGCGGGAGTGGTCAGTTCTTC.

The rearrangement links TRBV7-9 to TRBJ1-1; unclear D gene. V lost 1 base and J lost 8, with 14 bases in between. Germline CDR1 and CDR2: SEHNR and FQNEAQ (reference sequence). This CDR3 region has 14 residues. CDR3 bases: TGTGCCAGCAGCTTAGGCGGATGGAGGCAGGAAGCTTTCTTT. Translation gives CASSLGGWRQEAFF.

Only a few counts were recorded for this clone. The chain has TRBV6-1 and TRBJ1-5; TRBD1 might be the D (5 bases). V was clipped by 0 bases and J by 2 bases, with 5 bases between them. Germline CDR1 is MNHNS and CDR2 is SASEGT. CDR3 length: 14 amino acids. The CDR3 reads CASSEAGGNQPQHF. The CDR3 DNA follows: TGTGCCAGCAGTGAAGCGGGGGGCAATCAGCCCCAGCATTTT.

V is TRBV15 and J is TRBJ2-5; D is possibly TRBD2 (5 bases). The length of the CDR3 is 15 residues. Germline V CDR1 and CDR2: LNHNV, YYDKDF (reference sequence). V lost 5 bases, J lost 4 bases, and 17 bases lay in between. The CDR3 bases are TGTGCCACCAGCGGGATCCCGGACTTTGGAGAGACCCAGTACTTC. This translates into CATSGIPDFGETQYF.

In this sample, this clone turned up a few times. The chain joins TRBV2 to TRBJ2-4; D gene uncertain. The CDR3 is 15 residues long. Trimming took 1 base from V and 0 from J, leaving 7 bases between them. Germline CDR1 is SNHLY and CDR2 is FYNNEI. The CDR3 DNA reads TGTGCCAGCAGTGAAGAACTCCTAGCCAAAAACATTCAGTACTTC. Translated, it gives CASSEELLAKNIQYF. Drawing the rest from reference TRBV2 and TRBJ2-4, the complete variable domain is EPEVTQTPSHQVTQMGQEVILRCVPISNHLYFYWYRQILGQKVEFLVSFYNNEISEKSEIFDDQFSVERPDGSNFTLKIRSTKLEDSAMYFCASSEELLAKNIQYFGAGTRLSVL.

The genes are TRBV11-1 and TRBJ2-5; TRBD1 matches 7 bases. Germline CDR1 is SGHAT and CDR2 is FQDESV (reference sequence). Germline trimming cut 5 bases from V and 4 bases from J; bases unmatched to any gene: 13. The CDR3 is made up of 16 amino acids. The CDR3 DNA reads as TGTGCCAGCAGCCCTAACGTACCACAGGGGAGAGAGACCCAGTACTTC. This codes for CASSPNVPQGRETQYF. Using reference TRBV11-1 and TRBJ2-5 for the parts outside the CDR3, the full variable domain is EAEVAQSPRYKITEKSQAVAFWCDPISGHATLYWYRQILGQGPELLVQFQDESVVDDSQLPKDRFSAERLKGVDSTLKIQPAELGDSAMYLCASSPNVPQGRETQYFGPGTRLLVL.

This clone was observed many times. The rearrangement links TRBV7-9 to TRBJ2-4; D not resolved. The V gene lost 1 base and the J gene lost 8 bases, with 3 bases spanning the gap. Germline V CDR1 and CDR2: SEHNR, FQNEAQ (reference sequence). The CDR3 length is 11 residues. The CDR3 nucleotides are TGTGCCAGCAGCTTAGGGGACATTCAGTACTTC. Translated, it gives CASSLGDIQYF.

The chain combines TRBV29-1 with TRBJ1-1; D might be TRBD1 (5 bases). Germline V CDR1 and CDR2: SQVTM, ANQGSEA. The V gene lost 7 bases and the J gene lost 4 bases, with 19 bases spanning the gap. The CDR3 contains 14 residues. CDR3 amino acids: CSAGVLTGRTEAFF. Here the CDR3 DNA reads TGCAGCGCCGGAGTCCTTACAGGTCGCACTGAAGCTTTCTTT.

V gene TRBV7-9 combines with J gene TRBJ2-3, with 8 nucleotides matching TRBD1. The CDR3 loop spans 14 amino acids. Unmatched junction bases numbered 3, after V lost 7 bases and J lost 0 bases. Germline CDR1 reads SEHNR; CDR2 reads FQNEAQ (reference sequence). The CDR3 nucleotides are TGTGCCAGCAAGGACAGGGTTAGCACAGATACGCAGTATTTT. It specifies CASKDRVSTDTQYF.

Only a few counts were recorded for this clone. V usage is TRBV11-3 and J usage is TRBJ2-3; D may be TRBD2 (6 bases). CDR1 is SGHNT, CDR2 YENEEA, per germline. V was pared by 4 bases and J by 2 bases, with 10 bases between. The CDR3 extends over 14 amino acids. This CDR3 is CASSSRDSTDTQYF. The CDR3 DNA follows: TGTGCCAGCAGCTCTCGGGACTCCACAGATACGCAGTATTTT.

CDR3 sequence reads: CSVVLGNTGELFF. CDR3 coding DNA: TGCAGCGTTGTACTGGGAAACACCGGGGAGCTGTTTTTT. This chain links TRBV29-1 with TRBJ2-2; D is unresolved. The germline CDR1 and CDR2 sequences are SQVTM and ANQGSEA. Trimming stripped 4 bases from V and 2 bases from J, with 8 bases between. The CDR3 spans 13 residues.

V gene TRBV7-9 combines with J gene TRBJ1-5; no clear D. The CDR3 length is 13 residues. V lost 5 bases and J 4 bases, leaving 9 bases between the germline ends. Germline CDR1 reads SEHNR; CDR2 reads FQNEAQ (reference sequence). The CDR3 nucleotides are TGTGCCAGCAGCCCCATCAAGAATCAGCCCCAGCATTTT. This encodes CASSPIKNQPQHF.

A word on this clone: At the DNA level, this CDR3 is encoded by other sequences in the same sample as well. The rearrangement uses TRBV20-1 and TRBJ2-5; D call uncertain. The germline V and J ends were trimmed by 0 bases and 7 bases, with 6 bases remaining between them. The CDR3 has 11 residues. In germline, CDR1 is DFQATT, CDR2 SNEGSKA (reference sequence). CDR3 residues: CSARDRATQYF. The CDR3 DNA follows: TGCAGTGCTAGAGATCGGGCGACCCAGTACTTC.

The rearrangement uses TRBV4-3 and TRBJ1-5; D call uncertain. This CDR3 is 14 amino acids long. The V and J ends lost 0 bases and 6 bases respectively, with 9 bases between them. CDR1 and CDR2 (germline): LGHNA, YSLEER. The CDR3, as DNA: TGCGCCAGCAGCCAAGATACATTGGCTCAGCCCCAGCATTTT. Protein: CASSQDTLAQPQHF.

This clone was detected only a few times. V gene TRBV12-5 combines with J gene TRBJ1-1; D uncertain. V was trimmed by 3 bases and J by 4 bases, leaving 9 bases between them. The germline V gene encodes CDR1 LGHNT and CDR2 FRNRAP. CDR3 size: 13 residues. CDR3 sequence reads: CASGLDTSTEAFF. Written as DNA, the CDR3 is TGTGCTAGTGGTTTAGACACCAGCACTGAAGCTTTCTTT.

The sample holds a few counts of this clone. The genes are TRBV2 and TRBJ1-6, with 8 bases matching TRBD1. J lost 7 bases, V lost 5 bases, and 13 bases had no gene match. CDR3 size: 17 residues. CDR1 and CDR2 from the germline V gene are SNHLY and FYNNEI. The CDR3 spells CASSNTGGMSRNSPLHF. The CDR3, as DNA: TGTGCCAGCAGTAATACAGGGGGAATGTCGCGAAATTCACCCCTCCACTTT.

This clone has only a few counts. The chain combines TRBV9 with TRBJ2-5; D might be TRBD1 (6 bases). The germline gives CDR1 SGDLS, CDR2 YYNGEE. Deletions cut 0 bases from V and 1 base from J, with 7 bases between. This CDR3 spans 14 amino acids. CDR3: CASSVVGGQETQYF. Written as DNA, the CDR3 is TGTGCCAGCAGCGTAGTAGGGGGCCAAGAGACCCAGTACTTC.

Only a few counts were recorded for this clone. This CDR3 is CASSLVAAEQETQYF. As DNA, the CDR3 is TGTGCCAGCAGCTTAGTAGCGGCAGAACAAGAGACCCAGTACTTC. V usage is TRBV7-2 and J usage is TRBJ2-5; D may be TRBD2 (6 bases). The CDR3 consists of 15 residues. Per germline, CDR1 SGHTA and CDR2 FQGNSA. V lost 1 base, J lost 2 bases, and 11 bases lay in between.

Details on this clone: At the DNA level, this CDR3 is encoded by other sequences in the same sample as well. V gene TRBV29-1 combines with J gene TRBJ2-5; 12 nucleotides match TRBD2. The CDR3 is 15 amino acids. The V and J ends lost 6 bases and 6 bases, in that order; junction bases with no gene match: 11. CDR1 and CDR2 from the germline V gene are SQVTM and ANQGSEA. CDR3 sequence (DNA): TGCAGCGTGGGGACGACTAGCGGGAGAGCACAGACCCAGTACTTC. Protein: CSVGTTSGRAQTQYF.

The V and J genes are TRBV7-2 and TRBJ2-7, with D hard to call. CDR1 and CDR2 from the germline V gene are SGHTA and FQGNSA. The CDR3 covers 16 residues. Trimming pared 5 bases from V and 5 bases from J, leaving 22 bases between. For the CDR3, the DNA is TGTGCCAGCAGCGCGGAAATGCAATGGATAAGCGACGAGCAGTACTTC. Its translation is CASSAEMQWISDEQYF. The complete variable domain, with remaining parts taken from reference TRBV7-2 and TRBJ2-7, reads GAGVSQSPSNKVTEKGKDVELRCDPISGHTALYWYRQSLGQGLEFLIYFQGNSAPDKSGLPSDRFSAERTGGSVSTLTIQRTQQEDSAVYLCASSAEMQWISDEQYFGPGTRLTVT.

Only a few counts were recorded for this clone. V gene TRBV12-5 combines with J gene TRBJ2-7, with D possibly being TRBD2 (6 bases). This CDR3 is built from 15 residues. V gave up 6 bases and J gave up 4 bases, with 19 bases separating them. Looked up from germline, CDR1 is LGHNT and CDR2 is FRNRAP. Here the CDR3 DNA reads TGTGCTAGTGGCCTTGCTGGACGTGGAGGGTACGAGCAGTACTTC. This sequence encodes CASGLAGRGGYEQYF.

The gene calls are TRBV10-3 and TRBJ1-6; D remains ambiguous. Germline lookup yields CDR1 ENHRY and CDR2 SYGVKD. CDR3 size: 10 residues. Trimming took off 8 bases at V and 7 bases at J, with 3 bases between the two ends. CDR3 loop: CAIGNSPLHF. The CDR3 nucleotides are TGTGCCATCGGCAATTCACCCCTCCACTTT.

This clone appeared a few times. Other nucleotide sequences from this sample produce the same CDR3. The chain employs TRBV10-3 and TRBJ2-5, with D unclear. CDR3 length: 13 amino acids. The germline V gene has CDR1 ENHRY and CDR2 SYGVKD. V lost 4 bases and J 2 bases, leaving 8 bases between the germline ends. The CDR3 region has the DNA TGTGCCATCAGTGGAATAGGTCAAGAGACCCAGTACTTC. Translation: CAISGIGQETQYF.

The chain employs TRBV7-9 and TRBJ2-1; tentatively, D is TRBD2 (5 bases). The CDR3 is 15 residues long. V shed 5 bases and J shed 7 bases, with 18 bases lying between them. The germline V gene encodes CDR1 SEHNR and CDR2 FQNEAQ (reference sequence). The CDR3 protein is CASSPKTLAQNEQFF. DNA for the CDR3: TGTGCCAGCAGCCCCAAGACCCTAGCCCAGAATGAGCAGTTCTTC.